The next 9 T cell receptor beta chains were all read from a single sample in a study of blood T cell repertoires in COVID-19 (dated by TCRdb to the early 2020s). Preparation of the library involved the immunoSEQ multiplex PCR assay. TCRdb re-hosts the immuneACCESS table, in-frame sequences only. Its copies lack some clones; in the studies checked, an unresolved V gene accounts for under half of them, and the cause for the rest is not known. The sample table holds approximately 360,000 clones, of which around 86% were seen once. The ten largest account for roughly 5.1% of the sample. The sample taken for sequencing was PBMCs or T cells enriched from blood (not recorded which). Receptors originate from a woman aged 45-60 years who had recovered from COVID-19.

The J gene is TRBJ1-5, the V gene TRBV4-1, with 7 bases lining up with TRBD1. J lost 8 bases, V lost 0 bases, and 10 bases had no gene match. This CDR3 comprises 16 residues. The germline V gene encodes CDR1 MGHRA and CDR2 YSYEKL. CDR3 coding DNA: TGCGCCAGCAGCCAAGATGGATCAGGGGGTTACGAGCCCCAGCATTTT. It translates to CASSQDGSGGYEPQHF.

The rearrangement links TRBV5-1 to TRBJ2-7; no definite D call. V dropped 0 bases and J dropped 0 bases, with 10 bases sitting between them. Germline CDR1 and CDR2: SGHRS and YFSETQ. This CDR3 is built from 15 residues. CDR3 sequence: CASSLVGRSSYEQYF. The CDR3 DNA reads TGCGCCAGCAGCTTGGTCGGTAGGAGCTCCTACGAGCAGTACTTC.

The genes are TRBV5-4 and TRBJ2-1; TRBD1 might be the D (7 bases). V was shortened by 4 bases and J by 5 bases, with 22 bases between the two germline ends. Germline CDR1 is SGHNT and CDR2 is YYREEE (reference sequence). The CDR3 is 17 amino acids. The CDR3 spells CASSPPSPGGPNNEQFF. Here the CDR3 DNA reads TGTGCCAGCAGCCCTCCGAGCCCAGGGGGGCCCAACAATGAGCAGTTCTTC.

The rearrangement joins TRBV2 to TRBJ1-1, with 12 bases aligning to TRBD1. The CDR3 covers 14 residues. The germline CDR1 and CDR2 sequences are SNHLY and FYNNEI. Trimming at V came to 2 bases and at J to 11 bases, leaving 6 bases not matched to a gene. This CDR3 is CASSEMGQGAVAFF. As DNA, the CDR3 is TGTGCCAGCAGTGAAATGGGACAGGGGGCGGTTGCTTTCTTT.

This chain connects TRBV19 to TRBJ1-2, with 8 bases lining up with TRBD1. The germline V gene has CDR1 LNHDA and CDR2 SQIVND (reference sequence). V was clipped by 2 bases and J by 5 bases; unmatched bases: 4. CDR3 length: 14 residues. The CDR3: CASSIIGQGYGYTF. The CDR3 DNA follows: TGTGCCAGTAGTATAATAGGACAGGGTTATGGCTACACCTTC.

The chain recombines TRBV12-3 or TRBV12-4 with TRBJ1-4, with a possible D match to TRBD1 (5 bases). The V gene lost 5 bases and the J gene lost 12 bases, with 13 bases spanning the gap. This CDR3 comprises 12 residues. The CDR3 loop reads CASSGATWELFF. CDR3 coding DNA: TGTGCCAGCAGTGGGGCCACGTGGGAACTGTTTTTT.

The genes are TRBV11-3 and TRBJ2-2, with 8 bases fitting TRBD1. J was trimmed by 7 bases and V by 5 bases; bases with no gene match: 6. This CDR3 comprises 14 residues. Germline CDR1 reads SGHNT; CDR2 reads YENEEA. CDR3: CASSQKQGGGELFF. The CDR3 nucleotides are TGTGCCAGCAGCCAAAAACAGGGGGGCGGGGAGCTGTTTTTT. The full variable domain, its missing parts supplied by reference TRBV11-3 and TRBJ2-2, is EAGVVQSPRYKIIEKKQPVAFWCNPISGHNTLYWYLQNLGQGPELLIRYENEEAVDDSQLPKDRFSAERLKGVDSTLKIQPAELGDSAVYLCASSQKQGGGELFFGEGSRLTVL.

This CDR3 is CASSLAQLGQDRNGYTF. The CDR3 bases are TGCGCCAGCAGCTTGGCACAGCTCGGACAGGATAGGAATGGCTACACCTTC. The gene calls are TRBV5-1 and TRBJ1-2; TRBD1 aligns across 7 bases. The V gene's germline CDR1 is SGHRS and CDR2 YFSETQ. The ends lost 0 bases at V and 6 bases at J; junction bases unmatched: 14. The CDR3 is made up of 17 amino acids.

J is TRBJ2-2 and V is TRBV7-9; perhaps TRBD2 as D (6 bases). This CDR3 region has 14 residues. Germline V lookup: CDR1 SEHNR, CDR2 FQNEAQ (reference sequence). Trimming pared 3 bases from V and 5 bases from J, leaving 10 bases between. CDR3 loop: CASSFQGGTGELFF. Written as DNA, the CDR3 is TGTGCCAGCAGCTTTCAGGGAGGAACCGGGGAGCTGTTTTTT.